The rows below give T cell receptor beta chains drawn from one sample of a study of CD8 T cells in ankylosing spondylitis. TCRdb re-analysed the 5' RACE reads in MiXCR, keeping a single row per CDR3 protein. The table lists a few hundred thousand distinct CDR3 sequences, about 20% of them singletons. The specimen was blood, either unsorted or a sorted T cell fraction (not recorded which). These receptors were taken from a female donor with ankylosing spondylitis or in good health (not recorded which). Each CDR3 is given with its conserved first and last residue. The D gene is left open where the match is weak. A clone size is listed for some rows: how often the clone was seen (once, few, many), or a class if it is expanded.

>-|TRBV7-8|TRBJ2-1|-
CASSLADGSSYNEQFF
TGTGCCAGCAGCTTAGCGGACGGAAGCTCCTACAATGAGCAGTTCTTC
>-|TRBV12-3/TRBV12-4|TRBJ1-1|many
CASNWGVGTEAFF
TGTGCCAGCAATTGGGGCGTGGGGACTGAAGCTTTCTTT
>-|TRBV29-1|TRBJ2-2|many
CSVGRAGGTGELFF
TGCAGCGTTGGAAGGGCCGGGGGCACCGGGGAGCTGTTTTTT
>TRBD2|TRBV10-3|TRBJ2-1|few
CAIRGLAGDEQFF
TGTGCCATCAGGGGACTAGCGGGAGATGAGCAGTTCTTC
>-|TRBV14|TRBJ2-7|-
CASSQVSLRRPSYEQYF
TGTGCCAGCAGCCAAGTTTCTTTGCGGCGACCGTCCTACGAGCAGTACTTC
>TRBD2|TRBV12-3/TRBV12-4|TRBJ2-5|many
CASSGTSGRPQTQYF
TGTGCCAGCAGTGGGACTAGCGGGAGGCCCCAAACCCAGTACTTC
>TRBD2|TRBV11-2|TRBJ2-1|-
CASSPLSGSSYNEQFF
TGTGCCAGCAGCCCCCTAAGCGGGAGTTCCTACAATGAGCAGTTCTTC
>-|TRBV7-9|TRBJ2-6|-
CASSTSSGANVLTF
TGTGCCAGCAGTACGAGCTCTGGGGCCAACGTCCTGACTTTC
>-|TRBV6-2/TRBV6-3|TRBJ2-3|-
CASSYSLGSGSQQYF
TGTGCCAGCAGTTACTCGCTTGGTTCCGGGAGCCAGCAGTATTTT
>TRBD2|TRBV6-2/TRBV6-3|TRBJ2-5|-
CASSPDWASGPRQETQYF
TGTGCCAGCAGTCCCGACTGGGCTAGCGGGCCTCGTCAAGAGACCCAGTACTTC
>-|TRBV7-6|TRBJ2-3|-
CASSSGLVTDTQYF
TGTGCCAGCAGCTCGGGACTCGTCACAGATACGCAGTATTTT
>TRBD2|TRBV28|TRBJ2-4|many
CASSLGTTGNIQYF
TGTGCCAGCAGTTTGGGGACTACGGGGAACATTCAGTACTTC
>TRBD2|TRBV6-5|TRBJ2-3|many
CASSYSRLAGTDTQYF
TGTGCCAGCAGTTATTCGCGACTAGCGGGAACAGATACGCAGTATTTT
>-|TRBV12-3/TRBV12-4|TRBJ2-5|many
CASSRGGLETQYF
TGTGCCAGCAGCCGTGGTGGACTAGAGACCCAGTACTTC
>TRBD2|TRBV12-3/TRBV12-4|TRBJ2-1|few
CASSFGSGSLDEQFF
TGTGCCAGCAGTTTTGGTAGCGGGAGCTTAGATGAGCAGTTCTTC
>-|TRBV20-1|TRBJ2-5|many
CSAYDAETQYF
TGCAGTGCTTATGACGCAGAGACCCAGTACTTC
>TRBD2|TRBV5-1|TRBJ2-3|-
CASSSGLEDTQYF
TGCGCCAGCAGCTCCGGACTAGAGGATACGCAGTATTTT
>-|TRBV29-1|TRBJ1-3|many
CSVEGGGVSGNTIYF
TGCAGCGTTGAAGGAGGGGGAGTCTCTGGAAACACCATATATTTT
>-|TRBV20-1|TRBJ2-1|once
CSARVIGNEQFF
TGCAGTGCTAGAGTTATCGGTAATGAGCAGTTCTTC
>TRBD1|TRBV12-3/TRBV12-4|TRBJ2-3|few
CASSLRQGVSTDTQYF
TGTGCCAGCAGTTTACGACAGGGGGTTAGCACAGATACGCAGTATTTT
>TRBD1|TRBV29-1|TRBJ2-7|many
CSVQQGDEQYF
TGCAGCGTCCAACAGGGGGACGAGCAGTACTTC
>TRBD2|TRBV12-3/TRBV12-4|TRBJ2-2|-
CASSFFAGDPGELFF
TGTGCCAGCAGTTTCTTTGCGGGGGACCCCGGGGAGCTGTTTTTT
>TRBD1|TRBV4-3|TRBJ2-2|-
CASSHWDREVGELFF
TGCGCCAGCAGCCACTGGGACAGGGAAGTCGGGGAGCTGTTTTTT
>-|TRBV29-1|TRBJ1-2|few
CSSSGSGGGYTF
TGCAGCTCCAGCGGATCCGGGGGTGGCTACACCTTC
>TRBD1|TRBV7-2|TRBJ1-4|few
CASSLMSGTGIEKLFF
TGTGCCAGCAGCTTAATGAGTGGGACAGGCATTGAAAAACTGTTTTTT
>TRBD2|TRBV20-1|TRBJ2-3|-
CSARGGRAHTDTQYF
TGCAGTGCTAGAGGAGGGAGGGCCCACACAGATACGCAGTATTTT
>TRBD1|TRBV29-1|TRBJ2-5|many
CSVGDRVGLQETQYF
TGCAGCGTTGGGGACAGGGTTGGCCTCCAAGAGACCCAGTACTTC